Listed below are T cell receptor beta chains from one sample, sequenced in a study of T cells expressing NK-cell markers. TCRdb re-called the 5' RACE reads and catalogs CDR3 proteins one per entry, DNA excluded. This table lists hundreds of thousands of distinct CDR3 sequences. Sequencing input: blood T cells: a sorted CD56 or NKG2C T cell subset, CD4+ or CD8+ T cells, or bulk PBMC T cells (not recorded which). The receptor set was obtained from a man aged 18 to 29 in good health. Both conserved end residues are part of each CDR3.

CDR3: CASSLGPQEGNVLTF
V: TRBV5-1
J: TRBJ2-6

CDR3: CASSPPSTMNTEAFF
V: TRBV18
J: TRBJ1-1

CDR3: CASSLVVLAGNTDTQYF
V: TRBV7-8
J: TRBJ2-3

CDR3: CASLRSSGSYNEQFF
V: TRBV12-3/TRBV12-4
J: TRBJ2-1

CDR3: CASSPPSQNEKLFF
V: TRBV18
J: TRBJ1-4

CDR3: CASSGGRDSYNEQFF
V: TRBV5-1
J: TRBJ2-1

CDR3: CASSQAYTPYGYTF
V: TRBV14
J: TRBJ1-2

CDR3: CASSIGASGYEQYF
V: TRBV19
J: TRBJ2-7

CDR3: CASSLVPTGDRETQYF
V: TRBV11-2
J: TRBJ2-5

CDR3: CASSLGAEKAFF
V: TRBV11-2
J: TRBJ1-1

CDR3: CASRLVSAVTDTQYF
V: TRBV12-3/TRBV12-4
J: TRBJ2-3

CDR3: CASSLGTGAGANVLTF
V: TRBV27
J: TRBJ2-6

CDR3: CASSPPIAGGAYEQYF
V: TRBV5-6
J: TRBJ2-7

CDR3: CATSAGGQGRMAGGQPQHF
V: TRBV15
J: TRBJ1-5

CDR3: CASSSRKTTNYGYTF
V: TRBV28
J: TRBJ1-2

CDR3: CATSKSRTSGSSDTQYF
V: TRBV15
J: TRBJ2-3

CDR3: CASSRAGGPGNEQFF
V: TRBV7-9
J: TRBJ2-1

CDR3: CASSSPLQERTGEETQYF
V: TRBV12-3/TRBV12-4
J: TRBJ2-5